This TCR beta chain was captured by sequencing in a study of shared clonotypes between healthy human individuals. Across the whole study: Used for every donor were three CD4 naive, three CD4 memory, two CD8 naive and one CD8 memory plate.

Naive-designated CD8 cells lacked CD45RO, were positively enriched for CCR7, and omitted terminally differentiated effector memory CD45RA+ cells. Overall study findings and caveats: In contrast to clonotypes shared by all four donors, non-shared clonotypes had lower generation probabilities. The study generally estimated greater richness for naive than memory subsets.

Libraries were prepared by immunoSEQ multiplex PCR; TCRdb keeps only in-frame clonotypes and omits some of them. The data hold 450,000 to 700,000 clones, with roughly 95% observed a single time. In regard to this clone: Its antigen is undetermined.

The sequencing input was naive CD8+ T cells sorted from blood. The TCR sequence derives from a woman in her thirties in good health.

The CDR3 DNA sequence: TGTGCCAGTAGTGGACTCGGGTCAGCTTATGGCTACACCTTC. Translated, it gives CASSGLGSAYGYTF. This chain connects TRBV19 to TRBJ1-2; D ambiguous. The CDR3 loop spans 14 amino acids. Deletions cut 5 bases from V and 5 bases from J, with 15 bases between. The germline gives CDR1 LNHDA, CDR2 SQIVND (reference sequence).